This entry lists 9 T cell receptor beta chains sequenced from one sample in a study of blood T cells in healthy people across ages. Combining a sample-barcoded 5' primer with a J-beta primer mix, a second PCR ran for 7 to 11 cycles. TCRdb passed the 5' RACE reads through MiXCR, listing each CDR3 protein once. The sample has hundreds of thousands of distinct CDR3 sequences; around two fifths are singletons. The sequencing input was blood. These receptors came from a man older than 75 in good health.

The chain links TRBV3-1 to TRBJ1-3, with a tentative D call TRBD1 (6 bases). The CDR3 sequence is 18 residues long. The germline CDR1 and CDR2 sequences are LGHDT and YNNKEL (reference sequence). With 0 bases removed from V and 0 bases from J, the gap between germline ends came to 15 bases. CDR3 region: CASSQDGAGQNSGNTIYF. In DNA, the CDR3 is TGTGCCAGCAGCCAAGATGGAGCCGGACAGAACTCTGGAAACACCATATATTTT.

About this clonotype: This may stem from a read error, because a much larger clone lies one nucleotide away. V and J are TRBV7-2 and TRBJ1-2, with 7 bases that match TRBD1. V dropped 4 bases and J dropped 7; count of bases not matched to a gene: 9. This CDR3 has 14 amino acids. The germline V gene has CDR1 SGHTA and CDR2 FQGNSA. Written as DNA, the CDR3 is TGTGCCAGCAGCTCCGGGACAGAAACTGCTGGCTACACCTTC. Its translation: CASSSGTETAGYTF.

The rearrangement joins TRBV7-9 to TRBJ2-1, with D unclear. V lost 2 bases, J lost 0 bases, and 11 bases lay in between. The CDR3 runs to 16 residues. The V gene's germline CDR1 is SEHNR and CDR2 FQNEAQ (reference sequence). This CDR3 is CASSLTERPSYNEQFF. The DNA of the CDR3 is TGTGCCAGCAGCTTAACAGAAAGACCCTCCTACAATGAGCAGTTCTTC.

V usage is TRBV6-6 and J usage is TRBJ2-7; D is unresolved. The ends were cut back, 3 bases at V and 2 bases at J, with 8 bases in the middle. Per germline, CDR1 MNHNY and CDR2 SVGAGI (reference sequence). CDR3 length: 13 amino acids. CDR3 sequence: CASSYDNPYEQYF. Here the CDR3 DNA reads TGTGCCAGCAGTTATGACAACCCCTACGAGCAGTACTTC.

V gene TRBV6-5 combines with J gene TRBJ1-6; possibly TRBD1 for D (5 bases). CDR3 size: 13 residues. Germline V gene data show CDR1 as MNHEY and CDR2 as SVGAGI. V lost 5 bases and J 7 bases, leaving 9 bases between the germline ends. The CDR3 protein is CASSEWGNSPLHF. CDR3 sequence (DNA): TGTGCCAGCAGTGAATGGGGGAATTCACCCCTCCACTTT.

This clonotype was seen more than once but under ten times. The chain has TRBV4-3 and TRBJ1-4; maybe TRBD1 (5 bases). V lost 4 bases to trimming and J lost 6 bases, with 12 bases between them. The CDR3 has 14 residues. Germline V gene data show CDR1 as LGHNA and CDR2 as YSLEER. The CDR3 DNA reads TGCGCCAGCAGCCGGGACGCGAGGGATGAAAAACTGTTTTTT. Translated, it gives CASSRDARDEKLFF.

A few counts support this clonotype. The rearrangement uses TRBV29-1 and TRBJ2-5; tentative D call: TRBD1 (6 bases). Germline CDR1 is SQVTM and CDR2 is ANQGSEA. This CDR3 contains 14 residues. V dropped 5 bases and J dropped 3 bases, with 16 bases sitting between them. CDR3 sequence reads: CSVPRTAGKETQYF. CDR3 sequence (DNA): TGCAGCGTTCCCCGGACAGCCGGGAAAGAGACCCAGTACTTC.

The gene calls are TRBV3-1 and TRBJ2-3; D remains ambiguous. The V end lost 3 bases, the J end lost 0 bases, and 7 bases lay between the germline ends. CDR3 size: 14 residues. The germline V gene has CDR1 LGHDT and CDR2 YNNKEL (reference sequence). The CDR3 protein is CASSQQTSTDTQYF. Here the CDR3 DNA reads TGTGCCAGCAGCCAGCAAACAAGCACAGATACGCAGTATTTT.

This rearrangement joins TRBV20-1 to TRBJ2-4, with TRBD1 as a possible D gene (6 bases). The J call may be incorrect, as the DNA end agrees better with TRBJ2-7. There are 15 residues in the CDR3. Germline V gives CDR1 DFQATT, CDR2 SNEGSKA (reference sequence). CDR3 DNA: TGCAGTGCCCCCCTTAGGGGGAGAACGGATTACGAGCAGTACTTC. Translated, it gives CSAPLRGRTDYEQYF.